This is a list of T cell receptor beta chains from one sample in a study of response to subunit inactivated influenza vaccine. TCRdb used MiXCR to reprocess the RT-PCR reads, holding one entry per CDR3 protein. The data hold about half a million distinct CDR3 sequences, with around 8% observed a single time. The source material was PBMCs from blood, sampled 23 to 25 months after vaccination. The receptors originated from a man aged 50-75 years who received an inactivated influenza vaccine. Each CDR3 is given with its conserved first and last residue. Each record gives: D gene, clone size, V gene, J gene, CDR3 protein, CDR3 DNA. D genes are given only for firm matches. Clone size appears in some rows only: once, few, many, or a class for an expanded clone.

.	few	TRBV20-1	TRBJ1-5	CSAPRGGRTSSQHF	TGCAGTGCCCCCAGGGGTGGCAGGACTTCGTCCCAGCATTTT
TRBD2	few	TRBV12-3/TRBV12-4	TRBJ2-5	CASTLTAGGRGTQYF	TGTGCCAGCACTCTGACTGCGGGAGGTAGAGGGACCCAGTACTTC
TRBD1	few	TRBV7-8	TRBJ1-2	CASSQQTGGQINYGYTF	TGTGCCAGCAGCCAACAGACAGGGGGGCAAATCAACTATGGCTACACCTTC
TRBD1	few	TRBV20-1	TRBJ1-4	CSALRGRVAF	TGCAGTGCCCTAAGGGGGCGCGTCGCCTTT
.	many	TRBV4-3	TRBJ1-2	CASSQVPLGYGYTF	TGCGCCAGCAGCCAAGTGCCACTCGGTTATGGCTACACCTTC
TRBD2	few	TRBV12-3/TRBV12-4	TRBJ2-2	CASSPRTSYTGELFF	TGTGCCAGCAGCCCTCGGACTAGCTACACCGGGGAGCTGTTTTTT
TRBD2	.	TRBV18	TRBJ2-3	CASSPRLAGLSTDTQYF	TGTGCCAGCTCACCCAGACTAGCGGGACTGAGCACAGATACGCAGTATTTT
.	.	TRBV4-1	TRBJ1-2	CASSQDPFLGYTF	TGCGCCAGCAGCCAAGACCCCTTTTTAGGCTACACCTTC
.	many	TRBV2	TRBJ2-7	CASSVDSYEQYF	TGTGCCAGCAGTGTCGACTCCTACGAGCAGTACTTC
TRBD1	.	TRBV2	TRBJ2-3	CASSLPRTGRYTQYF	TGTGCCAGCAGTCTACCTAGGACAGGGAGGTATACGCAGTATTTT
TRBD1	few	TRBV28	TRBJ1-1	CASSSSGGAAEAFF	TGTGCCAGCAGTTCCTCAGGGGGCGCGGCTGAAGCTTTCTTT
TRBD2	few	TRBV20-1	TRBJ2-4	CSAGAGGGINIQYF	TGCAGTGCGGGAGCGGGAGGCGGGATTAACATTCAGTACTTC
TRBD2	few	TRBV28	TRBJ2-1	CASGGGARNEQFF	TGTGCCAGCGGCGGGGGGGCCAGGAATGAGCAGTTCTTC
.	.	TRBV5-1	TRBJ2-4	CASSSGLQVNIQYF	TGCGCCAGCAGCTCTGGACTGCAAGTAAACATTCAGTACTTC
.	many	TRBV7-2	TRBJ2-7	CASSLNLGGSDEQYF	TGTGCCAGCAGCTTAAATCTAGGGGGGTCGGACGAGCAGTACTTC
TRBD2	few	TRBV20-1	TRBJ2-1	CSARGLAGGNNEQFF	TGCAGTGCTAGAGGGCTAGCGGGGGGAAACAATGAGCAGTTCTTC
TRBD1	many	TRBV5-1	TRBJ2-4	CASRQQGAQNIQYF	TGCGCCAGCAGGCAGCAGGGGGCCCAAAACATTCAGTACTTC
.	.	TRBV12-3/TRBV12-4	TRBJ2-3	CASSFRESSTDTQYF	TGTGCCAGCAGTTTCAGGGAATCTAGCACAGATACGCAGTATTTT
TRBD2	few	TRBV12-3/TRBV12-4	TRBJ2-5	CASSFAGGRETQYF	TGTGCCAGCAGTTTCGCGGGGGGGCGAGAGACCCAGTACTTC
.	few	TRBV5-6	TRBJ2-7	CASSLGQESEQYF	TGTGCCAGCAGCTTGGGACAGGAGTCCGAGCAGTACTTC
TRBD1	many	TRBV12-3/TRBV12-4	TRBJ1-5	CASSRDRGIGQPQHF	TGTGCCAGCAGTCGGGACAGGGGTATTGGGCAGCCCCAGCATTTT
TRBD1	many	TRBV29-1	TRBJ2-4	CPCGTGGSNIQYF	TGCCCTTGCGGGACAGGGGGCTCCAACATTCAGTACTTC
.	many	TRBV5-1	TRBJ1-1	CASSPERGITEAFF	TGCGCCAGCAGCCCGGAGAGGGGGATCACTGAAGCTTTCTTT
.	many	TRBV24-1	TRBJ2-2	CATSENLGELFF	TGTGCCACCAGTGAGAACTTAGGGGAGCTGTTTTTT
.	.	TRBV10-3	TRBJ2-6	CAISAGVVSGANVLTF	TGTGCCATCAGTGCAGGGGTAGTTTCTGGGGCCAACGTCCTGACTTTC
.	.	TRBV24-1	TRBJ2-2	CASSDFQNTGELFF	TGTGCCTCCAGTGATTTCCAAAACACCGGGGAGCTGTTTTTT
TRBD1	.	TRBV2	TRBJ2-7	CATSTGGIYEQYF	TGTGCCACATCCACAGGGGGCATCTACGAGCAGTACTTC
TRBD1	few	TRBV2	TRBJ2-3	CASRAGTGFGAGADTQYF	TGTGCCAGCAGGGCCGGGACAGGGTTCGGCGCGGGGGCAGATACGCAGTATTTT
.	few	TRBV7-2	TRBJ1-2	CASSPLVAGGYGYTF	TGTGCCAGCAGCCCCCTGGTGGCGGGCGGCTATGGCTACACCTTC
.	few	TRBV20-1	TRBJ2-3	CSARSRDFSTDTQYF	TGCAGTGCTAGATCCCGGGACTTCTCCACAGATACGCAGTATTTT
.	.	TRBV12-3/TRBV12-4	TRBJ1-2	CASSLEEGSYGYTF	TGTGCCAGCAGTTTGGAGGAGGGATCCTATGGCTACACCTTC
.	.	TRBV7-6	TRBJ2-2	CASSLTRTDTGELFF	TGTGCCAGCAGCTTAACACGAACAGACACCGGGGAGCTGTTTTTT
.	few	TRBV24-1	TRBJ2-1	CATSDAADPLFF	TGTGCCACCAGTGATGCGGCCGATCCCCTGTTCTTC